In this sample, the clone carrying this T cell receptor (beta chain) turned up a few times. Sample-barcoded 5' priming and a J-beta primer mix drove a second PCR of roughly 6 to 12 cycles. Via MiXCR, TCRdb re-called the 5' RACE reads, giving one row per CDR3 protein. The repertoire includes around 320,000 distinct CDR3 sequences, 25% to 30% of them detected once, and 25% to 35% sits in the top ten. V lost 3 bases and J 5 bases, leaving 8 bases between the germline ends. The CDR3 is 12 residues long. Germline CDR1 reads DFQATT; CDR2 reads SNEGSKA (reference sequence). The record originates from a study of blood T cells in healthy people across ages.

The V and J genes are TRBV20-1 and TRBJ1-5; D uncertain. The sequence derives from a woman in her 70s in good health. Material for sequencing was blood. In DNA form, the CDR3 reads TGCAGTGCTAGCCTCCGCCATCAGCCCCAGCATTTT. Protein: CSASLRHQPQHF.